The T cell receptor (beta chain) described here comes from a study of T cells in Graves' hyperthyroidism and ophthalmopathy. In the study overall: The blood sample was taken at first diagnosis, before treatment began.

Around 9.9 ml of fresh peripheral blood supplied the PBMCs. There are a few counts of this clonotype. Trimming pared 5 bases from V and 7 bases from J, leaving 11 bases between. The CDR3 extends over 12 amino acids. Germline V lookup: CDR1 LGHDT, CDR2 YNNKEL (reference sequence). What was amplified from RNA transcripts were TCR beta CDR3 regions. When the TCR CDR3 underwent first-round RT-PCR, the HTBI primer set was used. TCRdb re-analysed the multiplex PCR reads in MiXCR, keeping a single row per CDR3 protein. The sample consists of 550,000 to 650,000 distinct CDR3 sequences, approximately 15% of them appearing once.

The clonotype originates from a woman aged 25 to 39 with Graves' hyperthyroidism that later progressed to Graves' ophthalmopathy. The chain recombines TRBV3-1 with TRBJ2-5; unclear D gene. Sequenced: blood. For the CDR3, the DNA is TGTGCCAGCAGCGGTTTAGGTTGGACCCAGTACTTC. Translation: CASSGLGWTQYF.